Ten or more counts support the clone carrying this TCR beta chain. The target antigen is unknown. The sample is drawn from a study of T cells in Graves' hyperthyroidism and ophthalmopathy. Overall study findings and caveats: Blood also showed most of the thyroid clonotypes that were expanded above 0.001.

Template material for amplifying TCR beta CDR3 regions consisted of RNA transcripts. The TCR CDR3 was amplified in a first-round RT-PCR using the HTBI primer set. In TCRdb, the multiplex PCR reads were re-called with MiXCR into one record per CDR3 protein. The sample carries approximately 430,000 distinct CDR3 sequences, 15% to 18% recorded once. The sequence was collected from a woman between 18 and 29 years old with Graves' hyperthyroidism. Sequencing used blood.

The CDR3 loop reads CAWSAGQGIGYSNQPQHF. The CDR3 coding sequence is TGTGCCTGGAGTGCGGGACAGGGAATAGGCTATAGCAATCAGCCCCAGCATTTT. The chain joins TRBV30 to TRBJ1-5; 9 positions match TRBD1. V trimming: 1 base; J trimming: 0 bases; junction bases outside the gene matches: 10. CDR1 is GTSNPN, CDR2 SVGIG, per germline (reference sequence). The CDR3 has 18 residues.